This T cell receptor (beta chain) derives from a study of regulatory T cells in long-lasting Graves disease (dated by TCRdb to the early 2020s). General notes on the study: Antithyroid drugs had been taken for less than 3 months by newly diagnosed Graves' disease patients. Persistent Graves' disease patients were compared with newly diagnosed Graves' disease patients by peripheral blood TCR sequencing and RNA sequencing. The study was conducted in China and was registered as a clinical trial. A total of roughly 33 samples underwent TCR sequencing: about 13 from persistent and some 20 from newly diagnosed Graves' disease patients.

The time point label, read with the paper, signifies: newly diagnosed GD, antithyroid drugs for less than 3 months. For both TCR sequencing and RNA sequencing, RNA was extracted from PBMCs in TRIzol. Graves' disease was diagnosed according to American Thyroid Association guidelines. Patients were recruited from an endocrinology department in Xi'an, China. Each patient gave 9 to 10 milliliters of peripheral blood, collected in an EDTA anticoagulant tube. Ficoll Paque Plus density gradient separation was used to isolate PBMCs, and no additional T cell sorting was done. An Agilent 2100 Bioanalyzer and agarose gel were used to check RNA quality, while a NanoDrop 2000 measured RNA concentration. Receptor libraries were prepared by multiplex PCR. These reads were obtained on an Illumina HiSeq 4000. TCR beta libraries were built with iRepertoire HTBI primers and Arm-PCR amplification of CDR3 regions. Before sequencing, the PCR products underwent gel purification. The source study handled its data this way. Gene usage analysis of CDR3 amino acid clonotypes used the 55 to 80 TRBV and some 15 TRBJ segments found across samples. COPE and FqMerger were used to merge filtered high-quality paired reads into contigs. BLAST was used to align contigs to the IMGT TRBV, TRBD and TRBJ reference genes, and CDR3 was defined following IMGT. Clonotypes above 0.1% frequency were classified as highly expanded clones. Shannon entropy served as the measure of repertoire diversity, while the Gini coefficient captured V-J evenness. A clonotype was considered public if more than one individual shared it. TCRdb reran the public reads through fastp at Q25 and MiXCR, keeping productive beta chains. Each entry merges the rows of one CDR3 protein and shows their most common DNA and genes. TCRdb assigned the V and J calls; the authors' analysis was not used. The sample table contains under 300,000 distinct CDR3 sequences; only one count was recorded for 20% to 25% of them. The ten top clones hold about 15% of the sample.

This clonotype was observed at least ten times. Its recognized antigen is unknown. Per-base qualities were not stored, and no clone one base away is much larger. Study-wide findings and limitations: Compared with newly diagnosed patients, persistent Graves' disease patients had lower TCR Shannon entropy and fewer highly expanded clones, which suggests clonal expansion. Only peripheral blood was studied, because thyroid tissue, the primary lesion, was inaccessible. Patients with persistent disease shared more public clonotypes (approximately 2,500) than newly diagnosed patients did (966). The small sample size was acknowledged by the authors as a limitation that may reduce accuracy. Only the TCR beta chain was sequenced and analyzed. Persistent disease showed preferential use of TRBV28, TRBJ1-2 and TRBJ2-5, whereas newly diagnosed disease favored TRBV20-1 and TRBJ2-1.

V was cut back by 2 bases and J by 6 bases, leaving a gap of 17 bases between them. The CDR1 and CDR2 encoded by the germline V gene are MGHDK and SYGVNS. The CDR3 measures 15 amino acids from cysteine to phenylalanine. Just CDR3 DNA is preserved here, 45 bases in frame from base 1. This receptor was taken from a female donor with Graves disease. The sample consisted of peripheral blood mononuclear cells (PBMCs), taken at new diagnosis, from a patient treated with antithyroid drugs. The chain is encoded by TRBV25-1 joined to TRBJ2-7; TRBD2 could be the D gene, as 5 bases match. The CDR3 reads as follows: CASSEMTAVGAEQYF. The nucleotides are TGTGCCAGCAGTGAAATGACTGCGGTGGGAGCCGAGCAGTACTTC.